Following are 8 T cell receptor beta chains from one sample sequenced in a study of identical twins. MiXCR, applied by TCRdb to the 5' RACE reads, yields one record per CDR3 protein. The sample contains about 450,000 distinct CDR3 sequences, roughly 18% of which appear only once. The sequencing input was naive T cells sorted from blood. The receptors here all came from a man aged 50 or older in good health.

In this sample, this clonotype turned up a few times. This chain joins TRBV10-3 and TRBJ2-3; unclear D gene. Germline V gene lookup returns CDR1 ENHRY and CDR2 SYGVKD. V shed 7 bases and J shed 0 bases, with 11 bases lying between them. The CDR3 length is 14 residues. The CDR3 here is CAIKGLTSTDTQYF. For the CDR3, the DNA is TGTGCCATCAAAGGCCTAACTAGCACAGATACGCAGTATTTT.

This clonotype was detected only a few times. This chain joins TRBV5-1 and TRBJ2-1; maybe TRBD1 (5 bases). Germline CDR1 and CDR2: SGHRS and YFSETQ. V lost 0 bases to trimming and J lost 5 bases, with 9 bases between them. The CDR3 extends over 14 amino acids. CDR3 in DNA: TGCGCCAGCAGCTTGGCTCAGGGAAACAATGAGCAGTTCTTC. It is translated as CASSLAQGNNEQFF.

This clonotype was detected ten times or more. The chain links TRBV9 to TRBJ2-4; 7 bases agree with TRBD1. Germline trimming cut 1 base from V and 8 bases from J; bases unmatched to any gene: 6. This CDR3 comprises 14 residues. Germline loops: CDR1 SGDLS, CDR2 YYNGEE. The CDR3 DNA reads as TGTGCCAGCAGCGTATCCAGACAGGGCGACATTCAGTACTTC. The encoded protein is CASSVSRQGDIQYF.

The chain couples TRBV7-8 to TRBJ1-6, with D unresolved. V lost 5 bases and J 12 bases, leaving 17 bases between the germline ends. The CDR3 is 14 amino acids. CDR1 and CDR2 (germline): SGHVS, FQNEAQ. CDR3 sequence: CASSPSVPVVPLHF. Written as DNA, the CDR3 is TGTGCCAGCAGCCCCTCGGTCCCGGTCGTACCCCTCCACTTT.

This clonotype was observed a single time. The CDR3 DNA sequence: TGTGCCAGCAGCTTAGTTAGGTTCGAGCAGTACTTC. It is translated as CASSLVRFEQYF. The V call is TRBV7-9, the J call TRBJ2-7; D is undetermined. The ends were cut back, 1 base at V and 6 bases at J, with 7 bases in the middle. The CDR3 covers 12 residues. Germline loops: CDR1 SEHNR, CDR2 FQNEAQ (reference sequence).

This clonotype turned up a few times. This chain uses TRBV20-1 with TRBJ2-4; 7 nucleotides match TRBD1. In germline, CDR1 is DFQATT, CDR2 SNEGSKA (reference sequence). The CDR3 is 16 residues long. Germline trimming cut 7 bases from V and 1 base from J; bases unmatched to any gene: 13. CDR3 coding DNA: TGCAGTGTTTTATACAGGGGCTGGTCGGCCAAAAACATTCAGTACTTC. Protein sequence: CSVLYRGWSAKNIQYF.

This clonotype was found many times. The CDR3 sequence: CASSSRSGAGGDTQYF. CDR3 nucleotide sequence: TGCGCCAGCAGTTCAAGGTCCGGTGCTGGAGGGGATACGCAGTATTTT. This chain links TRBV5-1 with TRBJ2-3, with a possible D match to TRBD2 (6 bases). CDR1 is SGHRS and CDR2 is YFSETQ in the germline V gene. V dropped 5 bases and J dropped 6 bases, with 22 bases sitting between them. The CDR3 is 16 residues long.

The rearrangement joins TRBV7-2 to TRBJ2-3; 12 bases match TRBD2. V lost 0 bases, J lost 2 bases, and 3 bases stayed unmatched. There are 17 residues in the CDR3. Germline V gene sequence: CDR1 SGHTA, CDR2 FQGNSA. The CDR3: CASSLASSGRATDTQYF. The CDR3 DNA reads TGTGCCAGCAGCTTAGCCTCTAGCGGGAGGGCCACAGATACGCAGTATTTT.